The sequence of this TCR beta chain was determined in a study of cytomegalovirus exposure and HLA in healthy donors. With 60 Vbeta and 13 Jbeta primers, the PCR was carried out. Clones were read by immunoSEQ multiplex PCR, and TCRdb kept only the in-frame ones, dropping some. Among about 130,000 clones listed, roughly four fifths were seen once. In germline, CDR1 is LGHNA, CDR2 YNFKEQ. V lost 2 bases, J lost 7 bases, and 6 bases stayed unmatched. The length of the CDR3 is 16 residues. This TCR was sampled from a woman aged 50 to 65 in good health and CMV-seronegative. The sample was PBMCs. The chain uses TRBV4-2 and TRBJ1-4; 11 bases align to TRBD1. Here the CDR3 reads CASSQNPGQGGEKLFF. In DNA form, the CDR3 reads TGTGCCAGCAGCCAAAATCCGGGACAGGGGGGTGAAAAACTGTTTTTT.